This T cell receptor (beta chain) was sequenced for a study of beta chain features in type 1 diabetes. Study as a whole: Analysis included over 90 million sorted cells drawn from all samples.

Expressed TCRB transcripts were sequenced because the entire RNA isolate underwent reverse transcription. Read counts averaged around 3.5 million for samples of naive, central memory and regulatory T cells. Measured with immunoSEQ multiplex PCR; TCRdb has only the in-frame clones, and not every one. The table shows 100,000 to 150,000 clones, with 15% to 20% occurring only once. Findings and caveats of the study: Researchers report that Type 1 diabetes patients had moderately but significantly shorter TCRB CDR3s across all four CD4+ subsets. In cDNA sequencing, cells with high TCR expression could be over-represented. At VDJ recombination sites, type 1 diabetes patients had fewer insertions and more deleted nucleotides.

Per the germline V gene, CDR1 is GTSNPN and CDR2 is SVGIG (reference sequence). The CDR3 contains 14 residues. J gave up 9 bases and V 5 bases, and 15 bases lay outside the gene matches. Regarding this clone: Its antigen is unidentified.

The chain is built from TRBV30 and TRBJ2-5; TRBD2 agrees at 7 bases. Sequencing used central memory CD4+ T cells from blood. The receptor's source is a man aged 18 to 29 with type 1 diabetes. The DNA for the CDR3 is TGTGCCTGGTCCCAAAACCGGGGCCGGGGGGCCCAGTACTTC. It is translated as CAWSQNRGRGAQYF.